This T cell receptor beta chain was profiled in a study of T cell repertoires in cytomegalovirus infection. Whole-study context: Matching HLA type and CMV infection were both indicated by public TCR beta signatures. Notes on the study in general: Identification of carriers of CMV plus the relevant HLA was performed using cumulative public TCR beta family frequency. Dominant in the ex vivo response were TCR beta clonotypes restricted by HLA-C and specific for CMV.

In this sample, this clonotype turned up a few times. Its target is not known. TCRdb reprocessed the reads via MiXCR and lists one record per CDR3 protein. The sample has under 850,000 distinct CDR3 sequences; under 40% are singletons. The CDR3 has 13 residues. CDR1 is LNHDA, CDR2 SQIVND, per germline (reference sequence). Trimming removed 10 bases from V and 4 bases from J; junction bases left unmatched: 3. The source of this sequence is a human donor in good health (CMV status not recorded). Some clones in this sample may be carry-over from other donors' samples. The sample was PBMCs. V and J are TRBV19 and TRBJ2-1, with 11 positions matching TRBD2. The DNA of the CDR3 is TGTGCCACCGGGACTAGCGGATACAATGAGCAGTTCTTC. Its protein product is CATGTSGYNEQFF.